What follows are 14 T cell receptor beta chains derived from one specimen sequenced in a study of CXCR3-negative and CXCR3-positive naive CD8 T cells. Findings and caveats of the study: Higher TRB CDR3 hydrophobicity marked CXCR3-positive naive cells relative to CXCR3-negative naive cells.

These TCRs' antigens remain unknown. All TRB cDNA libraries came from 5' RACE performed with UMI labels. No DNA is given; TCRdb re-called the 5' RACE reads and lists each CDR3 protein once. The data include 50,000 to 65,000 distinct CDR3 sequences; the top ten clones carry approximately 0.8%. Source material: naive CXCR3+ CD8+ T cells from blood. Subset in this sample: CD45RO-CCR7+CD27+CD95- naive CD8+ T cells expressing CXCR3 (TNR3+). These receptor sequences come from a human donor in good health. Some clones in this sample may be carry-over from other donors' samples.

J is TRBJ2-3 and V is TRBV20-1; TCRdb returns TRBD2, unconfirmable since there is no DNA. Germline assignment: CDR1 DFQATT and CDR2 SNEGSKA (reference sequence). This CDR3 has 16 residues. CDR3 sequence reads: CSAEIEAGGSTDTQYF.

CDR3 amino acids: CASSSVRTGGLWTVETQYF. The chain links TRBV7-2 to TRBJ2-5; TCRdb designates TRBD1, a call that cannot be tested without DNA. The CDR3 has 19 amino acids. Germline values: CDR1 SGHTA, CDR2 FQGNSA.

The genes are TRBV6-2 or TRBV6-3 and TRBJ1-1; TCRdb reports TRBD1, a call that lacks DNA to check it against. Germline V gene lookup returns CDR1 MNHEY and CDR2 SVGEGT. This CDR3 is built from 13 residues. The CDR3 loop reads CASRTGRGTEAFF.

The chain recombines TRBV20-1 with TRBJ2-7. The CDR3 loop spans 16 amino acids. Germline loops: CDR1 DFQATT, CDR2 SNEGSKA (reference sequence). The chain's CDR3 is CSARDQLAGESYEQYF.

The rearrangement uses TRBV4-3 and TRBJ2-7; the TCRdb call, TRBD2, lacks DNA for checking. From germline, CDR1 is LGHNA and CDR2 YSLEER. CDR3 length: 16 residues. The CDR3 loop is CASSQDSGREGYEQYF.

The CDR3 loop is CASSPDLGANYGYTF. The chain combines TRBV7-3 with TRBJ1-2. CDR3 length: 15 residues. Germline CDR1 reads SGHTA; CDR2 reads FQGTGA. Filled out from reference TRBV7-3 and TRBJ1-2, the complete variable domain reads GAGVSQTPSNKVTEKGKYVELRCDPISGHTALYWYRQSLGQGPEFLIYFQGTGAADDSGLPNDRFFAVRPEGSVSTLKIQRTERGDSAVYLCASSPDLGANYGYTFGSGTRLTVV.

The V call is TRBV25-1, the J call TRBJ2-7. CDR1 is MGHDK, CDR2 SYGVNS, per germline. CDR3 length equals 16 residues. The CDR3 is CASSERSALIVHEQYF.

This chain uses TRBV20-1 with TRBJ2-3. This CDR3 region has 14 residues. Germline CDR1 reads DFQATT; CDR2 reads SNEGSKA (reference sequence). The CDR3 is CSAREGASTDTQYF.

The chain combines TRBV19 with TRBJ1-1. The CDR3 spans 12 residues. From germline, CDR1 is LNHDA and CDR2 SQIVND (reference sequence). This CDR3 is CASIGGNPEAFF.

V and J are TRBV7-3 and TRBJ2-2; TCRdb picks TRBD2, but there is no DNA to check that call. The V gene's germline CDR1 is SGHTA and CDR2 FQGTGA. There are 13 residues in the CDR3. CDR3 protein: CARGLSDTGELFF.

The chain employs TRBV7-2 and TRBJ2-5. Per the germline V gene, CDR1 is SGHTA and CDR2 is FQGNSA. This CDR3 region has 12 residues. This CDR3 reads CASSLALETQYF.

The chain carries TRBV7-3 and TRBJ2-7; TCRdb selects TRBD2, and the lack of DNA leaves this call unchecked. The germline CDR1 and CDR2 sequences are SGHTA and FQGTGA. CDR3 length: 14 residues. CDR3 loop: CASSPGGSGGEQYF.

This CDR3 reads CASRGQFVALF. The V gene is TRBV28, the J gene TRBJ1-1; TCRdb's D gene call, TRBD1, goes unchecked for lack of DNA. The CDR3 extends over 11 amino acids. CDR1 is MDHEN and CDR2 is SYDVKM in the germline V gene.

This chain uses TRBV14 with TRBJ2-2; there is no DNA to check the TCRdb D call of TRBD1. The CDR3 runs 13 residues. The germline gives CDR1 SGHDN, CDR2 FVKESK. CDR3 protein: CASSQVGAGELFF.